The 4 T cell receptor beta chains presented below share a single source sample, sequenced in a study of T cells after posttransplantation cyclophosphamide. Data came from immunoSEQ multiplex PCR; TCRdb stores just in-frame clones and leaves some out. This table holds 9,000 to 13,000 clones, roughly 80% found once. Treatment was busulfan-fludarabine conditioning, a marrow graft, and cyclophosphamide on days +3 and +4. The starting material was PBMCs, obtained after allogeneic stem cell transplant with posttransplant cyclophosphamide. The source of these receptors is a female patient aged 50 to 60 who received an allogeneic stem cell transplant from a related donor, was CMV-positive, and had no GVHD. Part of the T cells may come from the graft donor.

V and J are TRBV7-2 and TRBJ1-4, with 7 bases fitting TRBD1. The CDR3 is 15 amino acids. Germline assignment: CDR1 SGHTA and CDR2 FQGNSA. V dropped 3 bases and J dropped 2; count of bases not matched to a gene: 3. CDR3 nucleotide sequence: TGTGCCAGCAGCTTGGTGACAGGGACTAATGAAAAACTGTTTTTT. Protein sequence: CASSLVTGTNEKLFF.

This clone has a single count. This rearrangement joins TRBV2 to TRBJ1-6, with 9 positions matching TRBD1. From germline, CDR1 is SNHLY and CDR2 FYNNEI. This CDR3 has 16 amino acids. Unmatched junction bases numbered 5, after V lost 6 bases and J lost 2 bases. DNA of the CDR3: TGTGCCAGCAGGGGGGGACAGGGTACCTATAATTCACCCCTCCACTTT. Protein sequence: CASRGGQGTYNSPLHF.

This chain joins TRBV28 and TRBJ1-1; the match to TRBD1 covers 9 bases. With 4 bases clipped from V and 9 bases from J, the junction kept 3 bases outside the gene matches. CDR3 length: 12 amino acids. The germline V gene has CDR1 MDHEN and CDR2 SYDVKM. As DNA, the CDR3 is TGTGCCAGCAGTTCTGGGACAGGGCAAGCTTTCTTT. Amino acids: CASSSGTGQAFF.

The gene calls are TRBV21-1 and TRBJ1-2; the table's D call of TRBD1 was not tested on the DNA. TRBV21-1 constitutes a pseudogene. This CDR3 spans 20 amino acids. Here the CDR3 reads CASSKLTTSAPNRDNYGYTF. CDR3 bases: TGTGCCAGCAGCAAACTCACAACTTCGGCACCCAACAGGGATAACTATGGCTACACCTTC.